This T cell receptor beta chain originates from a study of blood T cell repertoires in COVID-19 (dated by TCRdb to the early 2020s). About the investigation overall: Collaborator samples came from the United States, Italy and Spain and covered acute and convalescent phases of COVID-19. The prospective study material was composed of cDNA or gDNA derived from T cells, B-cell-depleted T cells, or PBMCs. The dataset comprised deeply sampled blood TCRbeta repertoires from subjects exposed to, actively infected with, or recovered from COVID-19. A freely available public database, intended as a resource for researchers studying the immune response to SARS-CoV-2, is where the repertoires were released. The samples were drawn from two sources: the first 160 participants of the ongoing ImmuneRACE study, and over 950 subjects contributed by 6 global collaborators. Sample metadata almost always included a de-identified subject ID, COVID-19 status, age in years and sex. Where available, HLA class I and class II types were taken from metadata supplied by the sample provider and were not determined by assay-based typing.

The CDR3 holds 13 amino acids from the cysteine to the phenylalanine. The kept DNA is CDR3 alone, 39 bases in frame from the first base. The junction carries 7 bases between V and J, which are trimmed by 4 bases and 1 base respectively. TCRbeta CDR3 regions were amplified from genomic DNA by means of the immunoSEQ Assay, a bias-controlled multiplex PCR. On the study's bioinformatics: Nucleated cell counts per sample were estimated from amplification of reference gene primers within the assay. To quantify the absolute abundance of each unique TCRbeta CDR3 rearrangement, sequence reads were collapsed and filtered. For each sample, productive Simpson clonality was calculated as the square root of Simpson's diversity index over productive rearrangements. As stored in TCRdb, this immuneACCESS dataset retains in-frame rearrangements with V and J assigned. A fraction of the clones does not appear; measured against another copy, unresolved V genes explain less than half of the discrepancy, and the remainder lacks a known reason. V, J and clone size were drawn from that table, and D and trimming were deduced from the DNA. For this sample the table gives 100,000 to 150,000 clones, of which about 85% were detected only once. The ten largest clones add up to around 27% of the sample.

Results and caveats for the whole study, not just this receptor: Clinical and demographic metadata were provided uncurated, with the amount varying by source and participant.

As regards this clone: Its antigen is still unknown. Per-nucleotide qualities are absent, and no much larger clonotype sits a single base away.

Each collaborating institution followed its own protocols to collect whole blood in K2EDTA tubes. For TCRbeta analysis, collaborators shipped samples in one of three forms: frozen whole blood, isolated PBMCs, or DNA extracted from either of those sample types. Sequenced sample: peripheral blood. The chain links TRBV12-3 or TRBV12-4 with TRBJ1-2; the D segment cannot be called with confidence. This receptor was taken from a woman aged 80 or over with acute or convalescent COVID-19. At the DNA level, the sequence is TGTGCCAGCAGTTCTCAGGATAACTATGGCTACACCTTC. Translated, it gives CASSSQDNYGYTF.